The next 28 T cell receptor beta chains were all read from a single sample in a study of blood T cell repertoires in COVID-19. Data came from immunoSEQ multiplex PCR; TCRdb stores just in-frame clones and leaves some out. In the table there are 180,000 or so clones, 84% of which are singletons. Source material: peripheral blood. The receptors stem from a man aged 40-50 years who had recovered from COVID-19.

This chain uses TRBV19 with TRBJ1-5; 9 bases are shared with TRBD1. CDR1 and CDR2 (germline): LNHDA, SQIVND (reference sequence). V lost 6 bases and J lost 4; bases outside the gene matches: 7. The CDR3 consists of 15 residues. The CDR3 region has the DNA TGTGCCAGTAGCAACAGGGGGCTAGGGAATCAGCCCCAGCATTTT. Translation gives CASSNRGLGNQPQHF.

The chain is built from TRBV7-2 and TRBJ1-1; 7 bases match TRBD1. CDR3 length: 15 amino acids. From germline, CDR1 is SGHTA and CDR2 FQGNSA. V shed 3 bases, J shed 0 bases, and the junction held 4 bases outside the gene matches. The CDR3 loop reads CASSLTGPMNTEAFF. As DNA, the CDR3 is TGTGCCAGCAGCTTGACAGGGCCTATGAACACTGAAGCTTTCTTT.

This chain connects TRBV6-2 or TRBV6-3 to TRBJ2-7, with D unclear. Germline values: CDR1 MNHEY, CDR2 SVGEGT. V was trimmed by 2 bases and J by 5 bases, leaving 7 bases between them. CDR3 length: 12 amino acids. CDR3 sequence: CASSYRSDEQYF. CDR3 nucleotides: TGTGCCAGCAGTTACCGCAGCGACGAGCAGTACTTC.

This chain uses TRBV11-2 with TRBJ1-2, with D maybe TRBD1 (6 bases). Germline-derived CDR1 and CDR2 are SGHAT and FQNNGV. Trimming pared 5 bases from V and 4 bases from J, leaving 14 bases between. The CDR3 runs 14 residues. The CDR3 is CASSIQGPAYGYTF. The DNA for the CDR3 is TGTGCCAGCAGCATACAGGGACCGGCCTATGGCTACACCTTC.

The sample holds one count of this clone. The chain recombines TRBV2 with TRBJ2-6; TRBD2 is a possible D gene (6 bases). CDR3 length: 15 residues. V lost 6 bases, J lost 0 bases, and 9 bases lay in between. Germline V lookup: CDR1 SNHLY, CDR2 FYNNEI. CDR3 nucleotides: TGTGCCAGCAGGGAGGGGTTCTCTGGGGCCAACGTCCTGACTTTC. Its translation is CASREGFSGANVLTF.

The chain combines TRBV12-3 or TRBV12-4 with TRBJ1-4; D is unclear. This CDR3 is 13 amino acids long. Trimming pared 4 bases from V and 8 bases from J, leaving 11 bases between. CDR3 coding DNA: TGTGCCAGCAGTTCCCCTGCGGGGGAAAAACTGTTTTTT. It codes for CASSSPAGEKLFF.

The chain couples TRBV10-2 to TRBJ2-5; 10 bases match TRBD2. The CDR3 has 18 residues. With 6 bases clipped from V and 5 bases from J, the junction kept 18 bases outside the gene matches. Looked up from germline, CDR1 is WSHSY and CDR2 is SAAADI. The CDR3 nucleotides read TGCGCCAGCAGCGCCTGGAGGGGTGCAGCGGGGGGGCATGAGACCCAGTACTTC. Translated, it gives CASSAWRGAAGGHETQYF.

This clone appeared a few times. The V call is TRBV15, the J call TRBJ2-2; D is unclear. The germline V and J ends were trimmed by 0 bases and 7 bases, with 6 bases remaining between them. The CDR3 is 13 residues long. Germline CDR1 LNHNV, CDR2 YYDKDF (reference sequence). CDR3 DNA sequence: TGTGCCACCAGCAGAGATCTAAGCGGGGAGCTGTTTTTT. Its protein is CATSRDLSGELFF.

Notes on this clone: The junction does not match germline at one end; this may be a read error. The CDR3 loop reads CAGSEGVNYGYTF. The DNA of the CDR3 is TGTGCCGGCAGTGAAGGAGTGAACTATGGCTACACCTTC. This chain links TRBV2 with TRBJ1-2; D is undetermined. The CDR3 extends over 13 amino acids. CDR1 is SNHLY, CDR2 FYNNEI, per germline.

This rearrangement joins TRBV11-2 to TRBJ2-4, with TRBD2 matching over 7 bases. CDR1 is SGHAT and CDR2 is FQNNGV in the germline V gene. V shed 2 bases, J shed 10 bases, and the junction held 14 bases outside the gene matches. CDR3 length: 16 amino acids. The CDR3 loop is CASSLNTGFAGEIQYF. The CDR3 coding sequence is TGTGCCAGCAGCTTAAATACAGGTTTTGCGGGAGAGATTCAGTACTTC. Drawing the rest from reference TRBV11-2 and TRBJ2-4, the complete variable domain is EAGVAQSPRYKIIEKRQSVAFWCNPISGHATLYWYQQILGQGPKLLIQFQNNGVVDDSQLPKDRFSAERLKGVDSTLKIQPAKLEDSAVYLCASSLNTGFAGEIQYFGAGTRLSVL.

The chain couples TRBV15 to TRBJ2-6; D is possibly TRBD1 (6 bases). Trimming stripped 5 bases from V and 4 bases from J, with 15 bases between. Germline lookup yields CDR1 LNHNV and CDR2 YYDKDF (reference sequence). CDR3 size: 16 residues. CDR3 bases: TGTGCCACCAGCGTAGGCAGGGGTTCCGGGGCCAACGTCCTGACTTTC. Protein sequence: CATSVGRGSGANVLTF.

The rearrangement links TRBV29-1 to TRBJ2-7; 9 bases align to TRBD1. The CDR3 is 14 amino acids. The germline CDR1 and CDR2 sequences are SQVTM and ANQGSEA. Trimming took 6 bases from V and 6 from J; bases not matched to a gene: 12. CDR3 in amino acids: CSVTGTGYQSEQYF. The CDR3 coding sequence is TGCAGCGTGACCGGGACAGGGTATCAAAGCGAGCAGTACTTC.

The chain carries TRBV19 and TRBJ2-4; 14 nucleotides match TRBD2. The V gene end was trimmed by 9 bases and the J gene end by 3 bases; junction bases not matched to a gene: 10. The CDR3 sequence is 17 residues long. Looked up from germline, CDR1 is LNHDA and CDR2 is SQIVND (reference sequence). The CDR3, as DNA: TGTGCCAGAGTCGGACTAGCGGGGGGCCTTGGCAAAAACATTCAGTACTTC. Protein sequence: CARVGLAGGLGKNIQYF.

This chain joins TRBV5-5 and TRBJ1-1, with no clear D. This CDR3 is built from 13 residues. Looked up from germline, CDR1 is SGHKS and CDR2 is YYEKEE (reference sequence). Trimming pared 0 bases from V and 3 bases from J, leaving 6 bases between. CDR3 amino acids: CASSLVVYTEAFF. The CDR3 region has the DNA TGTGCCAGCAGCTTGGTAGTCTACACTGAAGCTTTCTTT. Together with reference TRBV5-5 and TRBJ1-1, the CDR3 gives the full variable domain: DAGVTQSPTHLIKTRGQQVTLRCSPISGHKSVSWYQQVLGQGPQFIFQYYEKEERGRGNFPDRFSARQFPNYSSELNVNALLLGDSALYLCASSLVVYTEAFFGQGTRLTVV.

This clone was counted a single time. The rearrangement joins TRBV30 to TRBJ1-1; 7 bases are shared with TRBD1. CDR1 is GTSNPN and CDR2 is SVGIG in the germline V gene (reference sequence). After removal of 7 bases from V and 3 bases from J, the junction contained 5 bases not matched to a gene. The CDR3 extends over 12 amino acids. CDR3 coding DNA: TGTGCCTCAGGGGGAAGGGACACTGAAGCTTTCTTT. The encoded protein is CASGGRDTEAFF.

V usage is TRBV30 and J usage is TRBJ1-5; no clear D gene. Deletions cut 1 base from V and 0 bases from J, with 4 bases between. Germline V lookup: CDR1 GTSNPN, CDR2 SVGIG (reference sequence). The CDR3 length is 13 residues. This CDR3 is CAWSDHSNQPQHF. The CDR3 DNA reads as TGTGCCTGGAGTGATCATAGCAATCAGCCCCAGCATTTT.

This clone has only one observation. The chain joins TRBV7-2 to TRBJ2-3, with 8 positions matching TRBD2. The J segment lost 6 bases and the V segment lost 4 bases, leaving 9 bases of the junction unmatched. Germline-derived CDR1 and CDR2 are SGHTA and FQGNSA. CDR3 length: 15 residues. In nucleotides, the CDR3 is TGTGCCAGCAGCTGGCCCGGGACTAGAGGCGATACGCAGTATTTT. This translates into CASSWPGTRGDTQYF.

This chain links TRBV5-6 with TRBJ1-6, with 10 bases that match TRBD1. The CDR3 runs to 15 residues. V was pared by 4 bases and J by 9 bases, with 7 bases of the junction left unmatched. From germline, CDR1 is SGHDT and CDR2 YYEEEE. The CDR3 DNA reads TGTGCCAGCAGCCCCGGACAGGGGGGCAGTTCACCCCTCCACTTT. Translating gives CASSPGQGGSSPLHF.

J is TRBJ2-5 and V is TRBV6-5; TRBD1 is a possible D gene (5 bases). V was cut by 7 bases and J by 3 bases, with 15 bases left in between. This CDR3 is built from 14 residues. The germline V gene encodes CDR1 MNHEY and CDR2 SVGAGI. The CDR3 coding sequence is TGTGCCAGCAACCAAGGGCCAGGGAAAGAGACCCAGTACTTC. Protein product: CASNQGPGKETQYF.

CDR3 protein: CASSYSGGNQPQHF. The DNA for the CDR3 is TGTGCCAGCAGTTACTCCGGGGGCAATCAGCCCCAGCATTTT. The V and J genes are TRBV6-6 and TRBJ1-5; D is undetermined. The germline V gene encodes CDR1 MNHNY and CDR2 SVGAGI (reference sequence). With 0 bases removed from V and 2 bases from J, the gap between germline ends came to 5 bases. This CDR3 comprises 14 residues.

The V and J genes are TRBV30 and TRBJ2-1; maybe TRBD1 (6 bases). V lost 5 bases and J lost 8, with 10 bases in between. The CDR3 totals 11 residues. Germline assignment: CDR1 GTSNPN and CDR2 SVGIG (reference sequence). CDR3: CAWEQGYEQFF. In DNA, the CDR3 is TGTGCCTGGGAACAGGGTTATGAGCAGTTCTTC.

V usage is TRBV5-1 and J usage is TRBJ2-7; 7 positions agree with TRBD1. Germline CDR1 is SGHRS and CDR2 is YFSETQ. The V and J ends lost 2 bases and 7 bases, in that order; junction bases with no gene match: 6. The CDR3 length is 13 residues. In DNA, the CDR3 is TGCGCCAGCAGCTTCCGGGACAGCCGAGAGCAGTACTTC. This gives the protein CASSFRDSREQYF.

This sequence joins TRBV7-2 and TRBJ1-2; D perhaps matches TRBD1 (5 bases). V was trimmed by 3 bases and J by 7 bases, leaving 12 bases between them. CDR1 is SGHTA, CDR2 FQGNSA, per germline. CDR3 length: 13 residues. The CDR3 reads CASSFNGGVGYTF. CDR3 DNA: TGTGCCAGCAGCTTCAACGGGGGGGTTGGCTACACCTTC.

There are a few counts of this clone. The CDR3 bases are TGTGCCAGCAGTATGACAGGGGGAAATCAGCCCCAGCATTTT. It specifies CASSMTGGNQPQHF. The chain carries TRBV6-5 and TRBJ1-5; 9 bases agree with TRBD1. Germline V lookup: CDR1 MNHEY, CDR2 SVGAGI. This CDR3 contains 14 residues. V lost 5 bases to trimming and J lost 4 bases; unmatched junction nucleotides: 3.

This CDR3 reads CASSVGQNSNQPQHF. The CDR3 nucleotides read TGTGCCAGCAGCGTAGGACAAAATAGCAATCAGCCCCAGCATTTT. The J gene is TRBJ1-5, the V gene TRBV9; D gene ambiguous. Germline CDR1 is SGDLS and CDR2 is YYNGEE. The ends were cut back, 0 bases at V and 0 bases at J, with 7 bases in the middle. The CDR3 is 15 amino acids.

The chain couples TRBV10-3 to TRBJ1-3; 8 bases agree with TRBD1. Germline V lookup: CDR1 ENHRY, CDR2 SYGVKD. Trimming cost V 6 bases and J 0 bases; bases outside gene matches: 4. The CDR3 spans 15 residues. CDR3 nucleotides: TGTGCCATCAGCGACAGGGGCTCCTCTGGAAACACCATATATTTT. It codes for CAISDRGSSGNTIYF.

This clone was detected once. This sequence joins TRBV12-3 or TRBV12-4 and TRBJ2-7; tentatively, D is TRBD2 (5 bases). V dropped 3 bases and J dropped 7 bases, with 10 bases sitting between them. The CDR3 loop spans 12 amino acids. The CDR3 region has the DNA TGTGCCAGCAGTTTCCCGGGGTCGGAGCAGTACTTC. This codes for CASSFPGSEQYF.

The chain has TRBV5-6 and TRBJ2-7, with TRBD1 matching 8 bases. From germline, CDR1 is SGHDT and CDR2 YYEEEE. This CDR3 comprises 15 residues. V lost 6 bases and J lost 2; bases outside the gene matches: 10. This chain's CDR3 is CASTRTGPPTYEQYF. CDR3 DNA: TGTGCCAGCACCCGGACAGGGCCTCCTACCTACGAGCAGTACTTC.